This TCR beta chain was obtained from a study of T cells after yellow fever vaccination. Whole-study results and caveats: Most clones from primary vaccination resurfaced after the booster (around 95% CD4, over 85% CD8).

A word on this clonotype: The antigen is not known.

There are 12 residues in the CDR3. Trimming left V 5 bases short and J 4 bases short, with 11 bases between. CDR1 SQVTM and CDR2 ANQGSEA come from the germline V gene. TCRdb used MiXCR to reprocess the 5' RACE reads, holding one entry per CDR3 protein. The profile shows about 170,000 distinct CDR3 sequences, roughly 9.6% of them singletons. The rearrangement links TRBV29-1 to TRBJ1-2; D uncertain. Sequencing used CD8+ T cells sorted from PBMCs, obtained 15 days after the yellow fever booster vaccination. This clonotype originated in a man in his late teens or twenties who received the YFV17D yellow fever vaccine. DNA for the CDR3: TGCAGCGTTTCCTCCGGAGCCTATGGCTACACCTTC. The encoded protein is CSVSSGAYGYTF. The complete variable domain, with remaining parts taken from reference TRBV29-1 and TRBJ1-2, reads SAVISQKPSRDICQRGTSLTIQCQVDSQVTMMFWYRQQPGQSLTLIATANQGSEATYESGFVIDKFPISRPNLTFSTLTVSNMSPEDSSIYLCSVSSGAYGYTFGSGTRLTVV.